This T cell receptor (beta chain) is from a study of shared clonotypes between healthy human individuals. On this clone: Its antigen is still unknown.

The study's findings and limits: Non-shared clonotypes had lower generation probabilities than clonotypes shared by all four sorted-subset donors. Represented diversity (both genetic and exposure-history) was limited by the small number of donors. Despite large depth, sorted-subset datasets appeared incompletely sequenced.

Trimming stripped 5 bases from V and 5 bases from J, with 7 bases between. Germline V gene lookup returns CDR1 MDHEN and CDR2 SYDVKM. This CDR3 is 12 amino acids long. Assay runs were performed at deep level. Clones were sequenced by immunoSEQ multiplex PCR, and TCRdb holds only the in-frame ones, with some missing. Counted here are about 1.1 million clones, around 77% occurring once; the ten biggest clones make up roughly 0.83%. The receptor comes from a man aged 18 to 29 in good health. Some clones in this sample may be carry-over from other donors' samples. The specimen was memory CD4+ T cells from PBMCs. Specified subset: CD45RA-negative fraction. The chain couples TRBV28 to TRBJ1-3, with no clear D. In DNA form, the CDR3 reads TGTGCCAGCAGTGGCATACGAAACACCATATATTTT. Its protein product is CASSGIRNTIYF. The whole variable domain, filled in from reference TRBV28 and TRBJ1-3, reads DVKVTQSSRYLVKRTGEKVFLECVQDMDHENMFWYRQDPGLGLRLIYFSYDVKMKEKGDIPEGYSVSREKKERFSLILESASTNQTSMYLCASSGIRNTIYFGEGSWLTVV.